This T cell receptor beta chain was sequenced for a study of monozygotic twins with inflammatory bowel disease. UMIs that included a 6-nucleotide sample barcode were added by template switching, which took place during cDNA synthesis. After re-calling the 5' RACE reads, TCRdb lists one entry per CDR3 protein, DNA absent. In all, the sample yields fewer than 400,000 distinct CDR3 sequences. This receptor was taken from a human donor with ulcerative colitis or Crohn's disease, or a healthy co-twin of an affected twin (not recorded which). The sample comprised blood.

This chain's CDR3 is CASMNRQGRLTFEAFF. The chain links TRBV27 to TRBJ1-1; TCRdb's D call of TRBD1 is untestable without DNA. This CDR3 is 16 amino acids long. Germline assignment: CDR1 MNHEY and CDR2 SMNVEV (reference sequence).